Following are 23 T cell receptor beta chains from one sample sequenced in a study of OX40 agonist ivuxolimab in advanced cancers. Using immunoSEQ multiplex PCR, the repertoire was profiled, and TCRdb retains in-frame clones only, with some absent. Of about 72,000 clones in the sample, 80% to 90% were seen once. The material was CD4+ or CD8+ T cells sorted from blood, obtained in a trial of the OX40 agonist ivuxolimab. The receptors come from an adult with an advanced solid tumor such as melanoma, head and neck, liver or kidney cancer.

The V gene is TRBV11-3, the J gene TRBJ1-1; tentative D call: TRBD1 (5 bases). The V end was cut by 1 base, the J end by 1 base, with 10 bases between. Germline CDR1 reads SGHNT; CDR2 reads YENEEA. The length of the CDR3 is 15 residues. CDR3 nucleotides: TGTGCCAGCAGCTTAGGTGGGGACCAGAACACTGAAGCTTTCTTT. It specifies CASSLGGDQNTEAFF.

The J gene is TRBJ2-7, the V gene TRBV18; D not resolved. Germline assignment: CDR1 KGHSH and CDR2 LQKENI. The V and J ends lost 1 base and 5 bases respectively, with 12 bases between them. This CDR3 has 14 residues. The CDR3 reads CASSPRSDPDEQYF. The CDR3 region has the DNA TGTGCCAGCTCACCACGAAGTGATCCAGACGAGCAGTACTTC.

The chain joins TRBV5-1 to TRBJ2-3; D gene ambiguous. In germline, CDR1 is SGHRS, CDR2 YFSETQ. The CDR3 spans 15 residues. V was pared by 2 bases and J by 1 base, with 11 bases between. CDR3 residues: CASSLQGAGTDTQYF. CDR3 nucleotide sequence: TGCGCCAGCAGCTTACAAGGCGCAGGCACAGATACGCAGTATTTT.

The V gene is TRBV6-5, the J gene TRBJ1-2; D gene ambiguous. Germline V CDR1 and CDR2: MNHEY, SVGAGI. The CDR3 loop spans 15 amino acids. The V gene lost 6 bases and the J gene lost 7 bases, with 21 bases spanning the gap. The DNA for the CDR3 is TGTGCCAGCAGCCTCACACCGGACGGCCATCCTGGCTACACCTTC. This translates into CASSLTPDGHPGYTF.

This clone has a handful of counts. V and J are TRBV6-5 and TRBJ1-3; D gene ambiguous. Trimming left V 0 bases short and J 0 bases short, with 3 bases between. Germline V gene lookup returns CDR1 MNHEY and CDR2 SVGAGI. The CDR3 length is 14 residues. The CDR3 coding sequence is TGTGCCAGCAGTTACTCTGTCTCTGGAAACACCATATATTTT. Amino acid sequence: CASSYSVSGNTIYF.

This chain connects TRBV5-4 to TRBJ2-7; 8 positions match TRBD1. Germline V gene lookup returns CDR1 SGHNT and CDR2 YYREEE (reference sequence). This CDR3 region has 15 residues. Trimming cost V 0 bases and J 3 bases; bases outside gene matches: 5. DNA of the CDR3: TGTGCCAGCAGCTTGGGAGGACAGGGTGTCTACGAGCAGTACTTC. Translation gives CASSLGGQGVYEQYF.

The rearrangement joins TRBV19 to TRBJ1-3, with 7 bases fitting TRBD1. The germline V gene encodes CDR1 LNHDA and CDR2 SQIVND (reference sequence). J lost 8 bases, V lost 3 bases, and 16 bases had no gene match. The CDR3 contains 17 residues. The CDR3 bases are TGTGCCAGTAGTATTGGACAGACAGGGCCTGCCGGAGACACCATATATTTT. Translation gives CASSIGQTGPAGDTIYF.

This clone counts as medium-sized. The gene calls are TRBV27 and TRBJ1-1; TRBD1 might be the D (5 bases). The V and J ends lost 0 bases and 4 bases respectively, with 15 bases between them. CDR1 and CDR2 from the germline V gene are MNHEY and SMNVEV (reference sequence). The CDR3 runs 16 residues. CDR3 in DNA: TGTGCCAGCAGTTTATCGAAAGTATCAAGGGGCACTGAAGCTTTCTTT. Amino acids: CASSLSKVSRGTEAFF.

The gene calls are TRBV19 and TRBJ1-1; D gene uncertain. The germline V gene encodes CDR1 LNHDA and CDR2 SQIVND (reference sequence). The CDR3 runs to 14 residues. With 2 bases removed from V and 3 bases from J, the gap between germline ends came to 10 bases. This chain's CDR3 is CASSISGRHTEAFF. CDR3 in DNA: TGTGCCAGTAGTATATCGGGGAGACACACTGAAGCTTTCTTT.

The CDR3 loop is CASTPPGLGFRTQYF. The CDR3, as DNA: TGTGCCAGCACCCCTCCGGGACTAGGCTTTAGGACCCAGTACTTC. The J gene is TRBJ2-5, the V gene TRBV28, with TRBD2 identical over 8 bases. V was pared by 7 bases and J by 7 bases, with 14 bases of the junction left unmatched. The CDR3 runs to 15 residues. The germline V gene encodes CDR1 MDHEN and CDR2 SYDVKM.

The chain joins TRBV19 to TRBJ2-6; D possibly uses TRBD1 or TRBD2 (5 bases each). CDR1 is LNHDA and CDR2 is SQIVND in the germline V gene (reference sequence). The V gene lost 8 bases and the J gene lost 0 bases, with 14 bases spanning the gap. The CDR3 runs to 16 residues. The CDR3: CASRDGSNSGANVLTF. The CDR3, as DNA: TGTGCCAGTCGGGACGGGTCAAACTCTGGGGCCAACGTCCTGACTTTC.

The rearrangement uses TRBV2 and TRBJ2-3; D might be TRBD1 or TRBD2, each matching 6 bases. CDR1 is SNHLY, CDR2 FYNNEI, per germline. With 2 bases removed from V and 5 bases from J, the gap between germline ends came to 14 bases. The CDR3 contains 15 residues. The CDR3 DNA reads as TGTGCCAGCAGTGAAACTCGGGGGCGCGGAGATACGCAGTATTTT. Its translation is CASSETRGRGDTQYF.

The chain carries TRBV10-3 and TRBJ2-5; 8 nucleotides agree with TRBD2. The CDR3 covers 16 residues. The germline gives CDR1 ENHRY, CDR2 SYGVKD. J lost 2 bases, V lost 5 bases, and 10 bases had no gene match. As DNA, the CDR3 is TGTGCCATCAGTCCCGGCGGGGGGATGGGACAAGAGACCCAGTACTTC. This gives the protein CAISPGGGMGQETQYF.

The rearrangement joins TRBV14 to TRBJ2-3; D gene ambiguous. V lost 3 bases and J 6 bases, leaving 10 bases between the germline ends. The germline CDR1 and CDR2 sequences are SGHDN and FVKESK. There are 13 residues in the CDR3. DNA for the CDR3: TGTGCCAGCAGCCAGAACACTGTTGATACGCAGTATTTT. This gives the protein CASSQNTVDTQYF.

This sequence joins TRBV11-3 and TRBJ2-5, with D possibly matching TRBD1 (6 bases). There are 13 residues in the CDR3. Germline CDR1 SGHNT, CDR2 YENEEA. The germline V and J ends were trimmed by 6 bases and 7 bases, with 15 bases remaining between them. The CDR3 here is CASSRDEGGTQYF. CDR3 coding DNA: TGTGCCAGCAGTAGAGATGAAGGGGGGACCCAGTACTTC. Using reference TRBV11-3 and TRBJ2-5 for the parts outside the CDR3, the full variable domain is EAGVVQSPRYKIIEKKQPVAFWCNPISGHNTLYWYLQNLGQGPELLIRYENEEAVDDSQLPKDRFSAERLKGVDSTLKIQPAELGDSAVYLCASSRDEGGTQYFGPGTRLLVL.

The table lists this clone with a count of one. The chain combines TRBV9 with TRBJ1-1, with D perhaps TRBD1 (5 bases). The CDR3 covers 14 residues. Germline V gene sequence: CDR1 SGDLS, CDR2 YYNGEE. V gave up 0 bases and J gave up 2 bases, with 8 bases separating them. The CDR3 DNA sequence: TGTGCCAGCAGCGTAGTGGGGGTAAACACTGAAGCTTTCTTT. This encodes CASSVVGVNTEAFF.

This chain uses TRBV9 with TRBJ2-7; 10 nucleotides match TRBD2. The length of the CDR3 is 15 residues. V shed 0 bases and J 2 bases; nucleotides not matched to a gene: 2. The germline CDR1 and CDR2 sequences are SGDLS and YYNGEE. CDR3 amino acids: CASSVGTSGAYEQYF. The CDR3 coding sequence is TGTGCCAGCAGCGTAGGGACTAGCGGTGCCTACGAGCAGTACTTC.

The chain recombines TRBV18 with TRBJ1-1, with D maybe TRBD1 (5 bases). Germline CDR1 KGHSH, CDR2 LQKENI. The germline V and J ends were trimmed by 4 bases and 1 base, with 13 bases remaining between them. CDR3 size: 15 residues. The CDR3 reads CASSLTGTGNTEAFF. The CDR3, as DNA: TGTGCCAGCTCACTTACCGGGACCGGGAACACTGAAGCTTTCTTT.

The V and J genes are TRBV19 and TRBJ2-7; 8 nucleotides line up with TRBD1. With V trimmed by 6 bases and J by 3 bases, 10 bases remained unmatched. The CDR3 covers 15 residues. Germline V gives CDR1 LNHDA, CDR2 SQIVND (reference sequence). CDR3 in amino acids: CASRVTAGGYYEQYF. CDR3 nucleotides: TGTGCCAGTAGAGTTACGGCAGGGGGCTACTACGAGCAGTACTTC.

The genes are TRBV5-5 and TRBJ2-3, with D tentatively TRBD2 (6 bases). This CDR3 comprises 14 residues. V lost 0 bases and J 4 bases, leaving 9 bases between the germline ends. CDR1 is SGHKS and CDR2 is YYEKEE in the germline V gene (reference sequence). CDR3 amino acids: CASSLAAGSDTQYF. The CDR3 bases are TGTGCCAGCAGCTTGGCTGCGGGGTCAGATACGCAGTATTTT.

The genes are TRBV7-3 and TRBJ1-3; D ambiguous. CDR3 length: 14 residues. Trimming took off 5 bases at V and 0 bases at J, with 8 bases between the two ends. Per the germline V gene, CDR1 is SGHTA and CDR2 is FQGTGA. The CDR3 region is CASSEGPSGNTIYF. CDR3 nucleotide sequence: TGTGCCAGCAGCGAAGGGCCCTCTGGAAACACCATATATTTT.

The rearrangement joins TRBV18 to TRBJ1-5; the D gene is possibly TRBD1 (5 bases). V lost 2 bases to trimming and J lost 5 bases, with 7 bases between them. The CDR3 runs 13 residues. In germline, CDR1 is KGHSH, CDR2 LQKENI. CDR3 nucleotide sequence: TGTGCCAGCTCACCAGGAGGGGATCAGCCCCAGCATTTT. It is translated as CASSPGGDQPQHF.

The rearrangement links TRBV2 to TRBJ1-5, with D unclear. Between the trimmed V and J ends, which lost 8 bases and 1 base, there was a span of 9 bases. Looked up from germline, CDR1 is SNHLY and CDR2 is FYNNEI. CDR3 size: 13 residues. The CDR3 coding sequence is TGTGCCAGCTCCTCAGAGAGCAATCAGCCCCAGCATTTT. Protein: CASSSESNQPQHF.